The 2 T cell receptor beta chains listed next were all sequenced from one sample in a study of Graves' ophthalmopathy and Graves' hyperthyroidism (dated by TCRdb to the late 2010s). TCRdb shows the sequencer as Illumina HiSeq 2000. For repertoire sequencing, TCR beta CDR3 regions were amplified from RNA transcripts. A first-round RT-PCR used HTBI primers with the Qiagen OneStep RT-PCR kit, followed by a second-round multiplex PCR, size selection and purification. The public reads were quality trimmed at Q25 with fastp and then assembled into clones with MiXCR by TCRdb, keeping productive beta chains. Duplicate CDR3 protein sequences are folded into a single record with the most common DNA and genes. The sample records over 650,000 distinct CDR3 sequences, over 40% of which are singletons. About 3.3% of the sample lies in the top ten. Sequenced: peripheral blood. Source of these receptors: an adult man with Graves' ophthalmopathy.

Details on this clonotype: This sequence may be a read error, since a much larger clone differs from it by one base. The chain couples TRBV5-1 to TRBJ2-5; 11 positions agree with TRBD2. V was clipped by 4 bases and J by 4 bases; unmatched bases: 15. Germline V CDR1 and CDR2: SGHRS, YFSETQ. The CDR3 spans 18 residues. CDR3 nucleotides: TGCGCCAGCAGCCTCCGGGGGGGCCTAGCGGGAGGCCGAGAGACCCAGTACTTC. It yields the protein CASSLRGGLAGGRETQYF. The full variable domain, rest sourced from reference TRBV5-1 and TRBJ2-5, is KAGVTQTPRYLIKTRGQQVTLSCSPISGHRSVSWYQQTPGQGLQFLFEYFSETQRNKGNFPGRFSGRQFSNSRSEMNVSTLELGDSALYLCASSLRGGLAGGRETQYFGPGTRLLVL.

The table lists this clonotype with many counts. The rearrangement links TRBV12-3 or TRBV12-4 to TRBJ1-5; D ambiguous. Trimming pared 4 bases from V and 4 bases from J, leaving 11 bases between. CDR3 length: 14 residues. The CDR3 region is CASSWRVGNQPQHF. The CDR3 bases are TGTGCCAGCAGTTGGCGGGTCGGGAATCAGCCCCAGCATTTT.